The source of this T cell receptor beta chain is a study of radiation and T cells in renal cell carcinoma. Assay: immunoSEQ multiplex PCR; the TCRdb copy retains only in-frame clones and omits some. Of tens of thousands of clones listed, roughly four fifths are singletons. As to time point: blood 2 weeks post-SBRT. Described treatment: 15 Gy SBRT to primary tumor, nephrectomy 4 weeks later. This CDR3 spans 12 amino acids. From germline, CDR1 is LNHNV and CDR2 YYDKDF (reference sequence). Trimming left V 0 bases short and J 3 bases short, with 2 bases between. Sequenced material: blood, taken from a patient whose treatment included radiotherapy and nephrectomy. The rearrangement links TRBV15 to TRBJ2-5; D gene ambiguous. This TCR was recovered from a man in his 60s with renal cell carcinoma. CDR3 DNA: TGTGCCACCAGCAGAGATAAAGAGACCCAGTACTTC. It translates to CATSRDKETQYF.